The 19 T cell receptor beta chains presented below share a single source sample, sequenced in a study of identical twins listed by TCRdb under 2016. Libraries came from 5' RACE. The sequencer was an Illumina HiSeq 2000. TCRdb reanalyzed the raw reads on its own, using fastp at Q25 for trimming and MiXCR for clone calling, and kept in-frame beta chains. CDR3 protein sequences are deduplicated, and each keeps its most common genes and DNA. This sample comprises hundreds of thousands of distinct CDR3 sequences, about 12% of them detected only once. Around 1.5% of the sample comes from the top ten. The same sample was also used in a study of yellow fever vaccine responses in identical twins.

The sequenced material came from PBMCs. These receptors came from a woman aged 18 to 35 in good health.

V gene TRBV24-1 combines with J gene TRBJ1-2; D remains ambiguous. Germline-derived CDR1 and CDR2 are KGHDR and SFDVKD. V lost 1 base and J lost 0, with 5 bases in between. The length of the CDR3 is 14 residues. CDR3 in DNA: TGTGCCACCAGTGATTTCCGTACTAACTATGGCTACACCTTC. Translating gives CATSDFRTNYGYTF.

This clonotype came up a few times. The chain links TRBV7-8 to TRBJ1-5; unclear D gene. The CDR3 totals 11 residues. The germline V and J ends were trimmed by 3 bases and 9 bases, with 6 bases remaining between them. The V gene's germline CDR1 is SGHVS and CDR2 FQNEAQ. CDR3 amino acids: CASSFTWPQHF. The CDR3 coding sequence is TGTGCCAGCAGCTTTACATGGCCCCAGCATTTT.

The gene calls are TRBV5-1 and TRBJ2-2; possible D gene TRBD2, 5 bases. This CDR3 region has 15 residues. Germline V lookup: CDR1 SGHRS, CDR2 YFSETQ. Between the trimmed V and J ends, which lost 5 bases and 3 bases, there was a span of 14 bases. The CDR3 loop is CASRDSLGDTGELFF. Written as DNA, the CDR3 is TGCGCCAGCAGGGACTCCCTTGGGGACACCGGGGAGCTGTTTTTT.

This clonotype was counted many times. The rearrangement links TRBV6-2 or TRBV6-3 to TRBJ2-2, with 7 bases lining up with TRBD2. The V gene's germline CDR1 is MNHEY and CDR2 SVGEGT. The CDR3 loop spans 16 amino acids. J lost 2 bases, V lost 5 bases, and 8 bases had no gene match. CDR3 in DNA: TGTGCCAGCAGTCATCTAGCGGTCGTTAACACCGGGGAGCTGTTTTTT. This codes for CASSHLAVVNTGELFF.

In this sample, this clonotype turned up a few times. The V gene is TRBV21-1, the J gene TRBJ2-7; the D call in the table, TRBD1, was not verified against the DNA. TRBV21-1 is shown as a pseudogene. The CDR3 totals 20 residues. The CDR3 nucleotides read TGTGCCAGCAGCAAAGAATGGTCCCTACCGGGACATCCTCATTGTAGCGAGCAGTACGTC. It specifies CASSKEWSLPGHPHCSEQYV.

This rearrangement joins TRBV7-9 to TRBJ2-3; D is unclear. Per the germline V gene, CDR1 is SEHNR and CDR2 is FQNEAQ (reference sequence). Trimming cost V 6 bases and J 6 bases, with 16 bases left between them. This CDR3 region has 14 residues. The CDR3 DNA is TGTGCCAGCAGTTCACCTACGGCAAGGGATACGCAGTATTTT. It codes for CASSSPTARDTQYF.

In its sample, this clonotype was seen a few times. The gene calls are TRBV6-5 and TRBJ2-5; 16 nucleotides align to TRBD2. J gave up 13 bases and V 2 bases, and 4 bases lay outside the gene matches. The CDR3 sequence is 14 residues long. Germline loops: CDR1 MNHEY, CDR2 SVGAGI. The CDR3 loop reads CASSYGTSGRAMYF. CDR3 DNA sequence: TGTGCCAGCAGTTACGGGACTAGCGGGAGGGCCATGTACTTC.

This clonotype occurred a few times. The chain combines TRBV12-3 or TRBV12-4 with TRBJ2-1, with D possibly matching TRBD2 (6 bases). The ends were cut back, 4 bases at V and 10 bases at J, with 17 bases in the middle. CDR3 length: 14 residues. The DNA for the CDR3 is TGTGCCAGCAGTTCCGGGACCCCCCGGGGGGAGCAGTTCTTC. Translation gives CASSSGTPRGEQFF.

This clonotype was observed a handful of times. An end of the junction does not agree with germline; a read error may underlie this. The V call is TRBV2, the J call TRBJ2-1, with 14 bases aligning to TRBD2. Germline V CDR1 and CDR2: SNHLY, FYNNEI. The CDR3 sequence is 21 residues long. CDR3 coding DNA: TGTGCCAGCAGCGAAGGGGCGCCGGGACTAGCGGGAGTTCGAGTGTTGGATGAGCAGTTCTTC. Protein: CASSEGAPGLAGVRVLDEQFF.

The chain carries TRBV11-2 and TRBJ2-5; perhaps D is TRBD1 or TRBD2 (5 bases each). Deletions cut 5 bases from V and 2 bases from J, with 15 bases between. Germline CDR1 is SGHAT and CDR2 is FQNNGV. CDR3 length: 15 amino acids. In DNA form, the CDR3 reads TGTGCCAGCAGCGCTTCAGTTGGGGGACAAGAGACCCAGTACTTC. It translates to CASSASVGGQETQYF.

A few counts support this clonotype. The J gene is TRBJ2-7, the V gene TRBV3-1; D is ambiguous. The CDR3 has 13 residues. Trimming cost V 1 base and J 3 bases, with 7 bases left between them. Per the germline V gene, CDR1 is LGHDT and CDR2 is YNNKEL (reference sequence). CDR3 DNA: TGTGCCAGCAGCCAAGTTGGGTACTACGAGCAGTACTTC. Translation: CASSQVGYYEQYF.

The V and J genes are TRBV25-1 and TRBJ2-1; TRBD2 matches at 10 bases. From germline, CDR1 is MGHDK and CDR2 SYGVNS. The CDR3 spans 16 residues. V shed 3 bases, J shed 4 bases, and the junction held 6 bases outside the gene matches. The CDR3 nucleotides read TGTGCCAGCAGTGATATCACTAGCGGGGATTACAATGAGCAGTTCTTC. Amino acids: CASSDITSGDYNEQFF.

The V and J genes are TRBV18 and TRBJ2-1; 13 bases agree with TRBD2. Germline CDR1 reads KGHSH; CDR2 reads LQKENI. This CDR3 is 16 amino acids long. V gave up 3 bases and J gave up 8 bases; unmatched junction bases: 7. Here the CDR3 reads CASSPRELAGGHEQFF. In DNA, the CDR3 is TGTGCCAGCTCACCCCGGGAACTAGCGGGGGGGCATGAGCAGTTCTTC.

The chain couples TRBV6-5 to TRBJ1-5; 8 nucleotides agree with TRBD1. This CDR3 region has 15 residues. Germline CDR1 MNHEY, CDR2 SVGAGI. Trimming removed 4 bases from V and 7 bases from J; junction bases left unmatched: 9. This chain's CDR3 is CASSSGGQGRQPQHF. In nucleotides, the CDR3 is TGTGCCAGCAGTTCAGGGGGCCAAGGAAGGCAGCCCCAGCATTTT.

The CDR3 spells CSAEGLAGTGELFF. In nucleotides, the CDR3 is TGCAGTGCTGAGGGACTAGCGGGTACCGGGGAGCTGTTTTTT. The gene calls are TRBV20-1 and TRBJ2-2; 12 nucleotides match TRBD2. The CDR3 has 14 residues. Per the germline V gene, CDR1 is DFQATT and CDR2 is SNEGSKA (reference sequence). Germline trimming cut 5 bases from V and 5 bases from J; bases unmatched to any gene: 3.

This clonotype showed up many times. This rearrangement joins TRBV7-6 to TRBJ2-2; D gene ambiguous. This CDR3 spans 14 amino acids. Trimming shortened V by 5 bases and J by 2 bases, and 9 bases separated the two germline ends. Germline loops: CDR1 SGHVS, CDR2 FNYEAQ. CDR3 loop: CASSPLGNTGELFF. CDR3 sequence (DNA): TGTGCCAGCAGCCCCCTCGGCAACACCGGGGAGCTGTTTTTT.

This clonotype has ten or more counts. The chain uses TRBV20-1 and TRBJ2-1; 7 nucleotides line up with TRBD1. CDR3 length: 11 residues. From germline, CDR1 is DFQATT and CDR2 SNEGSKA (reference sequence). V gave up 7 bases and J gave up 4 bases; unmatched junction bases: 1. DNA of the CDR3: TGCAGTGGGGACAGATACAATGAGCAGTTCTTC. Its translation is CSGDRYNEQFF.

The CDR3 DNA reads TGTGCCAGCAGTCTAGACAGCGTGAGGTTTGAAGCTTTCTTT. Translated, it gives CASSLDSVRFEAFF. This chain connects TRBV12-3 or TRBV12-4 to TRBJ1-1; the D gene is possibly TRBD1 (5 bases). Trimming pared 5 bases from V and 7 bases from J, leaving 17 bases between. The CDR3 is made up of 14 amino acids.

This clonotype was recorded at least ten times. This chain connects TRBV20-1 to TRBJ2-1, with 8 positions matching TRBD2. Germline loops: CDR1 DFQATT, CDR2 SNEGSKA (reference sequence). With 6 bases clipped from V and 0 bases from J, the junction kept 10 bases outside the gene matches. The CDR3 sequence is 16 residues long. The CDR3 DNA follows: TGCAGTGCCGACCCCCAAGGACTAGCCTCCTACAATGAGCAGTTCTTC. This codes for CSADPQGLASYNEQFF.